This entry lists 25 T cell receptor beta chains sequenced from one sample in a study of T cells in localized non-small cell lung cancer. The protocol was immunoSEQ multiplex PCR, while the TCRdb copy is restricted to in-frame clones and leaves out a portion. The table has approximately 26,000 clones, roughly four fifths seen once; the top ten hold over 4%. The source material was peripheral blood, sampled before any cancer treatment. All receptors come from a woman aged 40-69 years with stage I lung adenocarcinoma.

The gene calls are TRBV7-2 and TRBJ1-2; D is possibly TRBD1 (5 bases). V was trimmed by 1 base and J by 3 bases, leaving 15 bases between them. The germline gives CDR1 SGHTA, CDR2 FQGNSA. The CDR3 covers 16 residues. CDR3 residues: CASSLEAGRNYYGYTF. The CDR3, as DNA: TGTGCCAGCAGCTTAGAGGCGGGGCGGAACTACTATGGCTACACCTTC.

The chain uses TRBV11-2 and TRBJ1-1; D is ambiguous. The CDR3 contains 15 residues. The germline gives CDR1 SGHAT, CDR2 FQNNGV. Trimming pared 4 bases from V and 3 bases from J, leaving 15 bases between. CDR3 bases: TGTGCCAGCAGCTCCTTTAGGTCTAGGGACACTGAAGCTTTCTTT. Its translation is CASSSFRSRDTEAFF.

The chain employs TRBV4-3 and TRBJ2-5; D unclear. This CDR3 is built from 15 residues. CDR1 LGHNA and CDR2 YSLEER come from the germline V gene. V was shortened by 4 bases and J by 1 base, with 13 bases between the two germline ends. CDR3 DNA sequence: TGCGCCAGCAGCCTTGTGGCAGCTCCCCAAGAGACCCAGTACTTC. As protein: CASSLVAAPQETQYF.

Worth noting for this clone: Other DNA sequences in this sample translate to the same CDR3. The rearrangement joins TRBV7-6 to TRBJ2-2, with D hard to call. The germline V gene has CDR1 SGHVS and CDR2 FNYEAQ. V lost 1 base and J lost 2, with 5 bases in between. The CDR3 covers 14 residues. CDR3 bases: TGTGCCAGCAGCTTAGTCAGAAACACCGGGGAGCTGTTTTTT. Amino acids: CASSLVRNTGELFF.

This clone was recorded a few times. The CDR3 sequence: CASSLLTGSNTEAFF. The DNA of the CDR3 is TGTGCCAGCAGCTTATTAACAGGGTCGAACACTGAAGCTTTCTTT. V is TRBV11-2 and J is TRBJ1-1, with a weak D call TRBD1 (6 bases). The CDR3 totals 15 residues. The V end lost 2 bases, the J end lost 1 base, and 11 bases lay between the germline ends. Germline assignment: CDR1 SGHAT and CDR2 FQNNGV.

The gene calls are TRBV14 and TRBJ2-2; D ambiguous. The germline V and J ends were trimmed by 4 bases and 6 bases, with 12 bases remaining between them. The CDR3 sequence is 14 residues long. The germline V gene encodes CDR1 SGHDN and CDR2 FVKESK. Here the CDR3 DNA reads TGTGCCAGCAGCCTCCCCCAAGGTCCCGGGGAGCTGTTTTTT. This codes for CASSLPQGPGELFF. The full variable domain, its missing parts supplied by reference TRBV14 and TRBJ2-2, is EAGVTQFPSHSVIEKGQTVTLRCDPISGHDNLYWYRRVMGKEIKFLLHFVKESKQDESGMPNNRFLAERTGGTYSTLKVQPAELEDSGVYFCASSLPQGPGELFFGEGSRLTVL.

This chain joins TRBV19 and TRBJ1-5; 11 bases match TRBD1. Germline CDR1 LNHDA, CDR2 SQIVND (reference sequence). The CDR3 is made up of 14 amino acids. The junction had 1 base not matched to a gene; V was cut back by 5 bases and J by 4 bases. CDR3 protein: CASSGDRGNQPQHF. In nucleotides, the CDR3 is TGTGCCAGTAGTGGGGACAGGGGGAATCAGCCCCAGCATTTT.

V gene TRBV6-1 combines with J gene TRBJ1-5; 7 nucleotides match TRBD1. This CDR3 contains 13 residues. CDR1 and CDR2 from the germline V gene are MNHNS and SASEGT. The junction had 2 bases not matched to a gene; V was cut back by 5 bases and J by 4 bases. CDR3 sequence (DNA): TGTGCCAGCAGTCCGGACAGGAATCAGCCCCAGCATTTT. Translation: CASSPDRNQPQHF.

The chain links TRBV15 to TRBJ1-5, with D hard to call. Germline V gene data show CDR1 as LNHNV and CDR2 as YYDKDF (reference sequence). The CDR3 has 15 residues. Trimming took 0 bases from V and 2 from J, leaving 8 bases between them. The CDR3 sequence is CATSRDPGGNQPQHF. The CDR3 DNA reads TGTGCCACCAGCAGAGATCCGGGAGGCAATCAGCCCCAGCATTTT.

The V and J genes are TRBV2 and TRBJ1-1; D remains ambiguous. The V and J ends lost 3 bases and 7 bases respectively, with 9 bases between them. In germline, CDR1 is SNHLY, CDR2 FYNNEI. There are 12 residues in the CDR3. This CDR3 reads CASSESALEAFF. In DNA form, the CDR3 reads TGTGCCAGCAGTGAGTCAGCCCTTGAAGCTTTCTTT.

The chain couples TRBV7-8 to TRBJ2-7; TRBD1 or TRBD2 may be the D gene (5 bases each). Germline V gene lookup returns CDR1 SGHVS and CDR2 FQNEAQ. This CDR3 is built from 12 residues. Trimming shortened V by 5 bases and J by 6 bases, and 11 bases separated the two germline ends. CDR3 in amino acids: CASSPPGREQYF. In DNA, the CDR3 is TGTGCCAGCAGCCCGCCGGGACGCGAGCAGTACTTC.

By share, this clone counts as medium-sized (0.01 to 0.1%). V usage is TRBV6-6 and J usage is TRBJ2-7, with D perhaps given as TRBD1 or TRBD2 (6 bases each). Germline values: CDR1 MNHNY, CDR2 SVGAGI (reference sequence). This CDR3 comprises 15 residues. V was trimmed by 0 bases and J by 5 bases, leaving 14 bases between them. CDR3 in DNA: TGTGCCAGCAGTTACTCGACGGGGGCGTCCCACGAGCAGTACTTC. The encoded protein is CASSYSTGASHEQYF.

The CDR3 region is CATSQGVSGNTIYF. CDR3 DNA: TGTGCCACCAGTCAAGGGGTCTCTGGAAACACCATATATTTT. The V gene is TRBV15, the J gene TRBJ1-3; D may be TRBD1 (5 bases). Trimming shortened V by 6 bases and J by 0 bases, and 9 bases separated the two germline ends. There are 14 residues in the CDR3. In germline, CDR1 is LNHNV, CDR2 YYDKDF (reference sequence).

This clone was detected only once. The chain uses TRBV10-3 and TRBJ2-2; tentatively, D is TRBD2 (5 bases). Germline V gene lookup returns CDR1 ENHRY and CDR2 SYGVKD. V lost 11 bases to trimming and J lost 2 bases, with 15 bases between them. This CDR3 spans 14 amino acids. The CDR3 spells CAAGETGNTGELFF. The CDR3 region has the DNA TGTGCCGCAGGCGAGACGGGAAACACCGGGGAGCTGTTTTTT.

J is TRBJ2-3 and V is TRBV11-2; D might be TRBD2 (6 bases). The CDR3 sequence is 15 residues long. Germline-derived CDR1 and CDR2 are SGHAT and FQNNGV. Trimming took off 1 base at V and 5 bases at J, with 13 bases between the two ends. The CDR3 sequence: CASSLGSQGGDTQYF. CDR3 sequence (DNA): TGTGCCAGCAGCTTAGGGTCCCAGGGAGGAGATACGCAGTATTTT.

The chain uses TRBV9 and TRBJ2-1, with 8 nucleotides matching TRBD1. After removal of 3 bases from V and 5 bases from J, the junction contained 7 bases not matched to a gene. Germline CDR1 reads SGDLS; CDR2 reads YYNGEE. The length of the CDR3 is 15 residues. The CDR3 spells CASSALTGDNNEQFF. The CDR3 region has the DNA TGTGCCAGCAGCGCACTGACAGGGGATAACAATGAGCAGTTCTTC.

This clone was seen only a few times. The J gene is TRBJ2-5, the V gene TRBV5-4; 9 bases fit TRBD2. The CDR3 has 16 residues. The V segment lost 1 base and the J segment 4 bases; nucleotides outside the gene matches: 8. Germline loops: CDR1 SGHNT, CDR2 YYREEE (reference sequence). The CDR3 coding sequence is TGTGCCAGCAGCTTGAGGCGGGGGGGTCCGATAGAGACCCAGTACTTC. It specifies CASSLRRGGPIETQYF.

The chain couples TRBV7-2 to TRBJ2-1; TRBD1 is a possible D gene (5 bases). The CDR3 spans 14 residues. CDR1 and CDR2 from the germline V gene are SGHTA and FQGNSA. Trimming stripped 3 bases from V and 0 bases from J, with 6 bases between. The CDR3 loop is CASSFDSSYNEQFF. CDR3 DNA: TGTGCCAGCAGCTTTGACAGCTCCTACAATGAGCAGTTCTTC.

The V gene is TRBV18, the J gene TRBJ1-1; 7 bases align to TRBD1. The CDR3 extends over 13 amino acids. The germline V gene encodes CDR1 KGHSH and CDR2 LQKENI. V was clipped by 2 bases and J by 5 bases; unmatched bases: 2. The CDR3: CASSPDRVTEAFF. As DNA, the CDR3 is TGTGCCAGCTCACCAGACAGGGTTACTGAAGCTTTCTTT.

Here the CDR3 reads CASSYSGTISDEQFF. The CDR3 region has the DNA TGTGCCAGCAGTTACTCGGGGACCATCAGCGATGAGCAGTTCTTC. The chain carries TRBV6-5 and TRBJ2-1; possibly TRBD1 or TRBD2 for D (5 bases each). V dropped 0 bases and J dropped 8 bases, with 14 bases sitting between them. The CDR3 covers 15 residues. The germline V gene encodes CDR1 MNHEY and CDR2 SVGAGI.

The chain employs TRBV19 and TRBJ1-1, with D perhaps matching TRBD1 (5 bases). The V and J ends lost 3 bases and 5 bases respectively, with 10 bases between them. Germline CDR1 reads LNHDA; CDR2 reads SQIVND (reference sequence). This CDR3 has 13 amino acids. The CDR3 here is CASSISRETEAFF. The DNA for the CDR3 is TGTGCCAGTAGTATCTCCAGGGAGACTGAAGCTTTCTTT. Full variable domain (rest looked up from reference TRBV19 and TRBJ1-1): DGGITQSPKYLFRKEGQNVTLSCEQNLNHDAMYWYRQDPGQGLRLIYYSQIVNDFQKGDIAEGYSVSREKKESFPLTVTSAQKNPTAFYLCASSISRETEAFFGQGTRLTVV.

This clone was detected once. The chain combines TRBV27 with TRBJ2-5; TRBD2 aligns across 9 bases. V gave up 3 bases and J gave up 0 bases; unmatched junction bases: 8. Germline CDR1 is MNHEY and CDR2 is SMNVEV (reference sequence). CDR3 length equals 17 residues. Here the CDR3 reads CASSFRASGEYQETQYF. The CDR3 nucleotides are TGTGCCAGCAGTTTTAGGGCTAGCGGGGAGTACCAAGAGACCCAGTACTTC.

V and J are TRBV6-5 and TRBJ1-1, with no clear D. This CDR3 spans 14 amino acids. Germline V lookup: CDR1 MNHEY, CDR2 SVGAGI. Trimming cost V 6 bases and J 5 bases, with 16 bases left between them. Written as DNA, the CDR3 is TGTGCCAGCAGCCCAGGACCGCGGCGAACTGAAGCTTTCTTT. It yields the protein CASSPGPRRTEAFF.

The chain has TRBV27 and TRBJ2-7; TRBD2 agrees at 9 bases. The CDR3 runs 15 residues. V lost 3 bases to trimming and J lost 6 bases; unmatched junction nucleotides: 9. Per the germline V gene, CDR1 is MNHEY and CDR2 is SMNVEV (reference sequence). The CDR3 coding sequence is TGTGCCAGCAGTTTGGAGCGGGGGGCCCGACGCGAGCAGTACTTC. This sequence encodes CASSLERGARREQYF.

The chain couples TRBV7-9 to TRBJ2-7; 12 nucleotides agree with TRBD2. The CDR3 length is 14 residues. V dropped 7 bases and J dropped 7; count of bases not matched to a gene: 8. Germline lookup yields CDR1 SEHNR and CDR2 FQNEAQ (reference sequence). For the CDR3, the DNA is TGTGCCAGCACCTCCAGAGGGACTAGCGGGGAGCAGTACTTC. Protein: CASTSRGTSGEQYF.